These 30 T cell receptor beta chains share one sample of origin, sequenced in a study of response to subunit inactivated influenza vaccine. TCRdb passed the RT-PCR reads through MiXCR, listing each CDR3 protein once. The data show some 550,000 distinct CDR3 sequences, with around 25% seen just once and 2.5% to 3.5% held by the top ten. These same data were also listed under a study on T cells expressing NK-cell markers. That report adds: In generating TCR beta cDNA, 5'RACE template switching with UMIs was used.

This specimen consisted of CD4+ T cells sorted from PBMCs, obtained roughly 12 days after vaccination. These TCRs come from a man in his forties or fifties who received an inactivated influenza vaccine.

In its sample, this clonotype was seen a few times. This sequence joins TRBV20-1 and TRBJ1-4; 8 bases are shared with TRBD1. This CDR3 comprises 13 residues. Germline-derived CDR1 and CDR2 are DFQATT and SNEGSKA (reference sequence). The V segment lost 5 bases and the J segment 7 bases; nucleotides outside the gene matches: 6. The CDR3 bases are TGCAGTGCTGGACAGGGTAACTCTGAAAAACTGTTTTTT. It yields the protein CSAGQGNSEKLFF.

The chain couples TRBV15 to TRBJ1-1; no reliable D call. Germline CDR1 LNHNV, CDR2 YYDKDF (reference sequence). The CDR3 sequence is 16 residues long. Trimming shortened V by 1 base and J by 0 bases, and 12 bases separated the two germline ends. The CDR3 DNA reads TGTGCCACCAGCAGAGGCCCCCGCCGAGTGAACACTGAAGCTTTCTTT. This codes for CATSRGPRRVNTEAFF.

In this sample, this clonotype turned up once. V usage is TRBV5-1 and J usage is TRBJ2-5, with 7 bases fitting TRBD2. V shed 3 bases, J shed 7 bases, and the junction held 9 bases outside the gene matches. The germline V gene encodes CDR1 SGHRS and CDR2 YFSETQ. The CDR3 is 14 amino acids. CDR3 coding DNA: TGCGCCAGCAGCTCTAGCGGTCCCAGGGCGACCCAGTACTTC. This codes for CASSSSGPRATQYF.

This clonotype was found a few times. The V gene is TRBV29-1, the J gene TRBJ2-1; unclear D gene. CDR3 length equals 11 residues. CDR1 and CDR2 (germline): SQVTM, ANQGSEA. The V end lost 4 bases, the J end lost 5 bases, and 6 bases lay between the germline ends. Here the CDR3 DNA reads TGCAGCGTTGCCCTCCACAATGAGCAGTTCTTC. Its translation: CSVALHNEQFF.

This clonotype was found many times. The chain carries TRBV11-2 and TRBJ1-2; 9 nucleotides agree with TRBD1. Unmatched junction bases numbered 3, after V lost 4 bases and J lost 6 bases. CDR1 is SGHAT, CDR2 FQNNGV, per germline. The CDR3 runs 13 residues. In DNA, the CDR3 is TGTGCCAGCAGCTCGGACAGGGGTAATGGCTACACCTTC. Protein: CASSSDRGNGYTF.

This clonotype has a handful of counts. The chain links TRBV24-1 to TRBJ2-1, with 8 bases that match TRBD2. Trimming took 3 bases from V and 3 from J; bases not matched to a gene: 9. The CDR3 consists of 17 residues. The germline CDR1 and CDR2 sequences are KGHDR and SFDVKD. The chain's CDR3 is CATSDPKTSANYNEQFF. CDR3 DNA sequence: TGTGCCACCAGTGATCCCAAGACTAGCGCCAACTACAATGAGCAGTTCTTC.

At least ten counts were recorded for this clonotype. J is TRBJ2-1 and V is TRBV11-2, with TRBD2 matching over 14 bases. The trim removed 0 bases at V and 10 bases at J, leaving 5 bases unmatched. The CDR3 consists of 16 residues. Germline CDR1 and CDR2: SGHAT and FQNNGV. The CDR3 region has the DNA TGTGCCAGCAGCTTAGAGGGACTAGCGGGAGTATACGAGCAGTTCTTC. Translating gives CASSLEGLAGVYEQFF.

The chain joins TRBV28 to TRBJ1-4, with 7 bases that match TRBD1. Germline V gene data show CDR1 as MDHEN and CDR2 as SYDVKM. The CDR3 sequence is 15 residues long. Germline trimming cut 6 bases from V and 7 bases from J; bases unmatched to any gene: 11. The CDR3 DNA sequence: TGTGCCAGCAGACCAATGACAGGGTCGGGTGAAAAACTGTTTTTT. Translation gives CASRPMTGSGEKLFF. Supplemented by reference TRBV28 and TRBJ1-4, the full variable domain reads DVKVTQSSRYLVKRTGEKVFLECVQDMDHENMFWYRQDPGLGLRLIYFSYDVKMKEKGDIPEGYSVSREKKERFSLILESASTNQTSMYLCASRPMTGSGEKLFFGSGTQLSVL.

This clonotype was counted a few times. The V call is TRBV12-3 or TRBV12-4, the J call TRBJ2-7; either TRBD1 or TRBD2 may fit D (5 bases each). With 5 bases removed from V and 7 bases from J, the gap between germline ends came to 21 bases. The CDR3 has 15 amino acids. The CDR3 here is CASSDRTRLMGEQYF. Here the CDR3 DNA reads TGTGCCAGCAGTGACAGAACCCGACTAATGGGTGAGCAGTACTTC.

This clonotype was seen only once. V and J are TRBV2 and TRBJ1-4, with a weak D call TRBD1 (5 bases). V gave up 6 bases and J gave up 7 bases, with 12 bases separating them. Germline loops: CDR1 SNHLY, CDR2 FYNNEI. The CDR3 is 13 amino acids. The CDR3 sequence is CASRGWGSEKLFF. The CDR3 DNA reads as TGTGCCAGCAGGGGATGGGGGAGTGAAAAACTGTTTTTT.

This clonotype was recorded a few times. V gene TRBV5-5 combines with J gene TRBJ2-2; D may be TRBD2 (7 bases). Germline V lookup: CDR1 SGHKS, CDR2 YYEKEE (reference sequence). The CDR3 sequence is 18 residues long. With 1 base removed from V and 0 bases from J, the gap between germline ends came to 16 bases. The CDR3 DNA reads as TGTGCCAGCAGCTTGAAGCGACTAGGGGGGGCGAACACCGGGGAGCTGTTTTTT. Encoded protein: CASSLKRLGGANTGELFF.

This sequence joins TRBV28 and TRBJ1-2, with 8 positions matching TRBD1. The V gene's germline CDR1 is MDHEN and CDR2 SYDVKM. The CDR3 loop spans 16 amino acids. The V gene end was trimmed by 7 bases and the J gene end by 4 bases; junction bases not matched to a gene: 14. CDR3 DNA sequence: TGTGCCAGCACCACTCTCCAGGGGGCGCGAGTCTATGGCTACACCTTC. This gives the protein CASTTLQGARVYGYTF.

V and J are TRBV7-8 and TRBJ1-6; the D gene is possibly TRBD1 (5 bases). The CDR3 spans 14 residues. From germline, CDR1 is SGHVS and CDR2 FQNEAQ. V gave up 0 bases and J gave up 9 bases, with 9 bases separating them. CDR3: CASSLARGGSPLHF. The CDR3 region has the DNA TGTGCCAGCAGCTTAGCGCGGGGGGGTTCACCCCTCCACTTT.

The genes are TRBV29-1 and TRBJ2-7; D tentatively fits TRBD1 or TRBD2 (5 bases each). The V end lost 5 bases, the J end lost 7 bases, and 15 bases lay between the germline ends. Germline V gene sequence: CDR1 SQVTM, CDR2 ANQGSEA. The CDR3 loop spans 12 amino acids. The CDR3 DNA follows: TGCAGCGTTTCGCCATCCTGGGGGGAGCAGTACTTC. Translating gives CSVSPSWGEQYF.

The gene calls are TRBV5-6 and TRBJ2-5; D is unclear. With 4 bases removed from V and 3 bases from J, the gap between germline ends came to 10 bases. Per the germline V gene, CDR1 is SGHDT and CDR2 is YYEEEE. This CDR3 contains 13 residues. CDR3 residues: CASSATNKETQYF. In nucleotides, the CDR3 is TGTGCCAGCAGCGCTACAAACAAAGAGACCCAGTACTTC.

V is TRBV28 and J is TRBJ2-1; TRBD2 aligns across 7 bases. After removal of 1 base from V and 4 bases from J, the junction contained 10 bases not matched to a gene. Germline-derived CDR1 and CDR2 are MDHEN and SYDVKM. The CDR3 is 17 amino acids. The CDR3 bases are TGTGCCAGCAGTTTATTTGGTTTAGCGGGCGGGTACAATGAGCAGTTCTTC. Residues: CASSLFGLAGGYNEQFF.

This clonotype occurred many times. The genes are TRBV12-3 or TRBV12-4 and TRBJ1-5; D gene ambiguous. The CDR3 extends over 15 amino acids. V lost 1 base, J lost 3 bases, and 10 bases lay in between. The CDR3: CASSLVPEANQPQHF. As DNA, the CDR3 is TGTGCCAGCAGTTTAGTTCCAGAGGCCAATCAGCCCCAGCATTTT.

V usage is TRBV5-1 and J usage is TRBJ2-5; the D gene is possibly TRBD1 (6 bases). Per germline, CDR1 SGHRS and CDR2 YFSETQ. V was clipped by 10 bases and J by 5 bases, with 15 bases between them. CDR3 length: 12 amino acids. This chain's CDR3 is CASSRGTETQYF. For the CDR3, the DNA is TGCGCCTCAAGCAGGGGAACGGAGACCCAGTACTTC.

This clonotype turned up a few times. The chain combines TRBV29-1 with TRBJ1-1, with a weak D call TRBD1 (5 bases). Germline CDR1 and CDR2: SQVTM and ANQGSEA. Trimming removed 0 bases at V and 4 bases at J, with 18 bases between. The CDR3 loop spans 16 amino acids. The CDR3 region is CSVEEFGGYGVTEAFF. The CDR3 DNA sequence: TGCAGCGTTGAAGAGTTTGGGGGATACGGGGTCACTGAAGCTTTCTTT.

The chain links TRBV10-3 to TRBJ2-3, with TRBD2 matching over 8 bases. The V segment lost 0 bases and the J segment 2 bases; nucleotides outside the gene matches: 10. CDR3 length: 18 residues. CDR1 is ENHRY and CDR2 is SYGVKD in the germline V gene. The DNA of the CDR3 is TGTGCCATCAGTGAGTCTGCGACGGGAGGGAGGAACACAGATACGCAGTATTTT. This translates into CAISESATGGRNTDTQYF.

The genes are TRBV29-1 and TRBJ2-1; 11 bases match TRBD2. The CDR3 contains 15 residues. Germline trimming cut 5 bases from V and 7 bases from J; bases unmatched to any gene: 10. The germline V gene has CDR1 SQVTM and CDR2 ANQGSEA. The CDR3 DNA reads TGCAGCGTTTTTTTAGCGGGAGGGCCAGGGAATGAGCAGTTCTTC. Translation gives CSVFLAGGPGNEQFF.

The chain combines TRBV7-2 with TRBJ2-5; 8 bases are shared with TRBD1. This CDR3 spans 15 amino acids. Germline V gene lookup returns CDR1 SGHTA and CDR2 FQGNSA. Germline trimming cut 6 bases from V and 1 base from J; bases unmatched to any gene: 7. CDR3 DNA sequence: TGTGCCAGCAGGTTCGACAGGGGCCTCCAAGAGACCCAGTACTTC. It translates to CASRFDRGLQETQYF.

The V gene is TRBV28, the J gene TRBJ2-6, with D unclear. V was cut by 6 bases and J by 1 base, with 10 bases left in between. CDR3 size: 15 residues. CDR1 and CDR2 (germline): MDHEN, SYDVKM. CDR3 nucleotide sequence: TGTGCCAGCAGCCCGAGGTCTTCTGGGGCCAACGTCCTGACTTTC. This translates into CASSPRSSGANVLTF. Together with reference TRBV28 and TRBJ2-6, the CDR3 gives the full variable domain: DVKVTQSSRYLVKRTGEKVFLECVQDMDHENMFWYRQDPGLGLRLIYFSYDVKMKEKGDIPEGYSVSREKKERFSLILESASTNQTSMYLCASSPRSSGANVLTFGAGSRLTVL.

This clonotype has only a few counts. The rearrangement joins TRBV7-2 to TRBJ1-6; weak D call: TRBD1 (6 bases). CDR3 length: 15 residues. In germline, CDR1 is SGHTA, CDR2 FQGNSA. Deletions cut 4 bases from V and 5 bases from J, with 12 bases between. The CDR3 protein is CASSSQQGNNSPLHF. The CDR3 DNA is TGTGCCAGCAGCTCGCAGCAGGGGAATAATTCACCCCTCCACTTT.

There are a few counts of this clonotype. The CDR3 DNA reads as TGCGCCAGCAGCTTGTCAGTTGGTAATGAAAAACTGTTTTTT. Translation gives CASSLSVGNEKLFF. The chain is built from TRBV5-1 and TRBJ1-4, with D unclear. Germline CDR1 and CDR2: SGHRS and YFSETQ. V dropped 1 base and J dropped 4 bases, with 8 bases sitting between them. This CDR3 is built from 14 residues.

This clonotype has ten or more counts. The J gene is TRBJ1-2, the V gene TRBV5-1; D is ambiguous. The V end lost 0 bases, the J end lost 4 bases, and 7 bases lay between the germline ends. Germline assignment: CDR1 SGHRS and CDR2 YFSETQ. This CDR3 is built from 13 residues. CDR3 residues: CASSLATSYGYTF. CDR3 coding DNA: TGCGCCAGCAGCTTGGCCACAAGCTATGGCTACACCTTC.

This chain links TRBV12-3 or TRBV12-4 with TRBJ1-1; possibly TRBD1 for D (5 bases). The germline V and J ends were trimmed by 6 bases and 7 bases, with 15 bases remaining between them. This CDR3 is built from 13 residues. The CDR3 nucleotides are TGTGCCAGCAGCTACTGGGGAGGGGTTGAAGCTTTCTTT. Translated, it gives CASSYWGGVEAFF.

Details on this clonotype: A junction boundary mismatches the germline segment, possibly from a read error. The J gene is TRBJ2-7, the V gene TRBV5-1; no clear D gene. CDR1 and CDR2 from the germline V gene are SGHRS and YFSETQ. The CDR3 is made up of 13 amino acids. The CDR3 sequence: CAGSLVLGYEQYF. The DNA for the CDR3 is TGCGCCGGCAGCTTGGTTTTGGGCTACGAGCAGTACTTC.

The rearrangement links TRBV4-2 to TRBJ1-1; D not resolved. The CDR3 has 12 amino acids. Germline CDR1 is LGHNA and CDR2 is YNFKEQ. Trimming pared 3 bases from V and 6 bases from J, leaving 8 bases between. Here the CDR3 reads CASSHDGAEAFF. The CDR3 region has the DNA TGTGCCAGCAGCCATGATGGCGCTGAAGCTTTCTTT.

This clonotype was picked up many times. The genes are TRBV5-1 and TRBJ1-2; the D is unclear. Per germline, CDR1 SGHRS and CDR2 YFSETQ. V lost 0 bases, J lost 2 bases, and 8 bases lay in between. CDR3 length equals 14 residues. The CDR3 DNA is TGCGCCAGCAGCTTGGACAGTCGAAACTATGGCTACACCTTC. Protein sequence: CASSLDSRNYGYTF. The full variable domain, its missing parts supplied by reference TRBV5-1 and TRBJ1-2, is KAGVTQTPRYLIKTRGQQVTLSCSPISGHRSVSWYQQTPGQGLQFLFEYFSETQRNKGNFPGRFSGRQFSNSRSEMNVSTLELGDSALYLCASSLDSRNYGYTFGSGTRLTVV.